This T cell receptor (beta chain) came from a study of siplizumab effects on memory and regulatory T cells. As concerns this clone: Other DNA sequences from this sample encode an identical CDR3 as well.

In germline, CDR1 is DFQATT, CDR2 SNEGSKA (reference sequence). Trimming pared 3 bases from V and 9 bases from J, leaving 9 bases between. The CDR3 contains 11 residues. Profiled with immunoSEQ multiplex PCR; TCRdb holds only in-frame clones, not every one. Of roughly 120,000 clones in the sample, 94% are singletons; the top ten hold roughly 1.7%. The sequenced material came from non-Treg CD4+ T cells sorted from blood. The source is a human donor in good health. This chain links TRBV20-1 with TRBJ2-1; D might be TRBD1 or TRBD2, each matching 6 bases. CDR3: CSASRGGEQFF. The CDR3 nucleotides are TGCAGTGCTAGCAGGGGAGGTGAGCAGTTCTTC.